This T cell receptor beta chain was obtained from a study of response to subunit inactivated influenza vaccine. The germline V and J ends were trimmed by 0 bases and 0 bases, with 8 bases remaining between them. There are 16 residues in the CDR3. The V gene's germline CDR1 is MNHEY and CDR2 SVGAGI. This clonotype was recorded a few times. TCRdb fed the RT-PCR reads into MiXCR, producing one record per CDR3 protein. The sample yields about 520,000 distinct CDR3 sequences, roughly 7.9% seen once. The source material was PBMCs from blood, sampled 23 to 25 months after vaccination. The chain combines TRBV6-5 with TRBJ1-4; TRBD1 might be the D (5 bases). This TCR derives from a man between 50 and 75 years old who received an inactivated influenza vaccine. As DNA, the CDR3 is TGTGCCAGCAGTTACTCAGGGGCTTCAACTAATGAAAAACTGTTTTTT. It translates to CASSYSGASTNEKLFF.